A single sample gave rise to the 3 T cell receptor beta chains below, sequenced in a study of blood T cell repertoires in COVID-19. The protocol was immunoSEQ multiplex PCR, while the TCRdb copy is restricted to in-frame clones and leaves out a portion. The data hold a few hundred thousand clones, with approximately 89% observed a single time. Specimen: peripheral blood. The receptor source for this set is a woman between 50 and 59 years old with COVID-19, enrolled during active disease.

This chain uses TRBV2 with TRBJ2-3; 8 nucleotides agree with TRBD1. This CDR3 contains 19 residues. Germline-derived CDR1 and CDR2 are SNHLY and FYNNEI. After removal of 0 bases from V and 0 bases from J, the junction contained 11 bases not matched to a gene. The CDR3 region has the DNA TGTGCCAGCAGTGAAGCGCTTCCAGGGGGCCGCTCTAGCACAGATACGCAGTATTTT. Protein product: CASSEALPGGRSSTDTQYF.

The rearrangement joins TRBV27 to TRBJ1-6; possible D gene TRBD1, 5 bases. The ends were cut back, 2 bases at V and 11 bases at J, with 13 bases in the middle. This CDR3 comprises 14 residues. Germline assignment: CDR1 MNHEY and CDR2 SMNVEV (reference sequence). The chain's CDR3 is CASSLGAPGPPLHF. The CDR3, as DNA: TGTGCCAGCAGTTTAGGTGCCCCAGGGCCACCCCTCCACTTT.

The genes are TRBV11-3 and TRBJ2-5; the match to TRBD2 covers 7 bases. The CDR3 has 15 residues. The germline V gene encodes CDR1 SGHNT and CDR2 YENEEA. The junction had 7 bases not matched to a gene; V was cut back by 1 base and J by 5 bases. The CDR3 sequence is CASSLGQGSGETQYF. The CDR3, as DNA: TGTGCCAGCAGCTTAGGCCAGGGTAGCGGGGAGACCCAGTACTTC.